This T cell receptor (beta chain) was identified in a study of T-cell memory formation after mild COVID-19. General observations from the study: Clones that contracted clustered mainly in CM and EM if CD4+ and in EMRA if CD8+.

In the case of this clonotype: Its antigen is undetermined.

TCRdb ran MiXCR on the 5' RACE reads and lists one entry per CDR3 protein. This sample has roughly 240,000 distinct CDR3 sequences, with over 15% found just once. V was pared by 2 bases and J by 5 bases, with 13 bases between. Germline V lookup: CDR1 KGHSH, CDR2 LQKENI. This CDR3 contains 15 residues. Sequenced: PBMCs or a T cell subset sorted from them (not recorded which). The chain carries TRBV18 and TRBJ2-1; D unclear. This TCR came from an adult woman who had mild COVID-19 (a few samples of this study predate the infection). Cell type and time point are not known. CDR3 DNA: TGTGCCAGCTCACCAGGGGTAGGCGCCAACAATGAGCAGTTCTTC. Its translation: CASSPGVGANNEQFF. Drawing the rest from reference TRBV18 and TRBJ2-1, the complete variable domain is NAGVMQNPRHLVRRRGQEARLRCSPMKGHSHVYWYRQLPEEGLKFMVYLQKENIIDESGMPKERFSAEFPKEGPSILRIQQVVRGDSAAYFCASSPGVGANNEQFFGPGTRLTVL.